This T cell receptor (beta chain) was sequenced in a study of OX40 agonist ivuxolimab in advanced cancers. Study outcomes and limitations: Specificity for antigen went undetermined in the expanded peripheral T cells. Partly responding patients at 0.1-3.0 mg/kg showed some of the smallest clonal expansion.

Here immunoSEQ multiplex PCR was the method, and the copy in TCRdb shows in-frame clones only, minus some. Of tens of thousands of clones detected, around 90% appear once; the ten largest clones hold 9% to 10%. Germline lookup yields CDR1 SGHTA and CDR2 FQGNSA. The CDR3 loop spans 16 amino acids. The V segment lost 1 base and the J segment 5 bases; nucleotides outside the gene matches: 8. On this clone itself: Its antigen is unknown.

Autoimmune disease history or systemic immunosuppression disqualified patients. Blood samples were obtained at baseline, cycle 4 day 1, and cycle 7 day 1. This chain uses TRBV7-2 with TRBJ2-5, with 9 bases matching TRBD1. This material consisted of CD4+ or CD8+ T cells sorted from blood, taken in a trial of the OX40 agonist ivuxolimab. The sequence derives from an adult with an advanced solid tumor such as melanoma, head and neck, liver or kidney cancer. The CDR3, as DNA: TGTGCCAGCAGCTTAGGGACAGGGGTGGGGAGGGAGACCCAGTACTTC. It is translated as CASSLGTGVGRETQYF.